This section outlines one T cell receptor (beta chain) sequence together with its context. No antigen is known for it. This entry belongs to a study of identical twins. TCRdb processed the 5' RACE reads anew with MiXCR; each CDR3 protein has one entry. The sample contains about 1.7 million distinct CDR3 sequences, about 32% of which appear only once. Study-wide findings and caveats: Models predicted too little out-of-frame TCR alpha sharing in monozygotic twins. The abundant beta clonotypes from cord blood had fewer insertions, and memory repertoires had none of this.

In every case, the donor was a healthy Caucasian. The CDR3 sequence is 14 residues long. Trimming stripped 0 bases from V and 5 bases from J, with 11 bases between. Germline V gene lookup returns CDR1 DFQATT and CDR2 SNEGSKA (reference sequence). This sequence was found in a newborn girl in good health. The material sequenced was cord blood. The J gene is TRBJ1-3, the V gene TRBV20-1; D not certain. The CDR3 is CSARDLALRNTIYF. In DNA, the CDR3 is TGCAGTGCTAGAGATCTAGCCTTGAGAAACACCATATATTTT.